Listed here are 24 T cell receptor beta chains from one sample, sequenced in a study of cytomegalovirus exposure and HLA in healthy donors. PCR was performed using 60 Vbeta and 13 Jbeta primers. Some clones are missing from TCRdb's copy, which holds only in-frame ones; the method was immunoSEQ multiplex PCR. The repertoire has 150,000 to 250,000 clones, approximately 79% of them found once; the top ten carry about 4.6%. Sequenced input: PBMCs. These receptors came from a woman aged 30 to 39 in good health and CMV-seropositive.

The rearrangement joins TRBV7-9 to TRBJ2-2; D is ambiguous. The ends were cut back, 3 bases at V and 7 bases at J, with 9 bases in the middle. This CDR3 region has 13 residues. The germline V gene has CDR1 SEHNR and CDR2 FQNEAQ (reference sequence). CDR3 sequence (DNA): TGTGCCAGCAGCTTTGGGCCCAGCGGGGAGCTGTTTTTT. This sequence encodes CASSFGPSGELFF.

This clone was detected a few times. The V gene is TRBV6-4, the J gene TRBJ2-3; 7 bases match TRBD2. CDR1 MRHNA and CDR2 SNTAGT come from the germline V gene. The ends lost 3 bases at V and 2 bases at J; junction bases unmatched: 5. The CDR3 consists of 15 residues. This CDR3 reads CASSEVAGSTDTQYF. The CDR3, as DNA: TGTGCCAGCAGTGAAGTAGCGGGTTCCACAGATACGCAGTATTTT.

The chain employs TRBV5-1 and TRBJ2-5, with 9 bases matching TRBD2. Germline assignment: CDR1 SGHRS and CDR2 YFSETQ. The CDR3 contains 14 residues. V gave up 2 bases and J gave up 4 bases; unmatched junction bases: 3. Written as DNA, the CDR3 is TGCGCCAGCAGCTTTAGCGGGAGCCCAGAGACCCAGTACTTC. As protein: CASSFSGSPETQYF.

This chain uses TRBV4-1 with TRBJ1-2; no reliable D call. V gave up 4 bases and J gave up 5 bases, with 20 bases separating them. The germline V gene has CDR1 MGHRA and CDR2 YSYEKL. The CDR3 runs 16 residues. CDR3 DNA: TGCGCCAGCAGCCCTAAACCGACGGAGGCGGGATATGGCTACACCTTC. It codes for CASSPKPTEAGYGYTF.

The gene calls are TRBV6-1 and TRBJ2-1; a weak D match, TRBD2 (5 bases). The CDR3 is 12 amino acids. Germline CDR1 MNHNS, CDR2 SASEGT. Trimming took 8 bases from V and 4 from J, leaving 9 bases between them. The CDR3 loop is CASEGFYNEQFF. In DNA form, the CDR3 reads TGTGCCAGCGAGGGATTTTACAATGAGCAGTTCTTC.

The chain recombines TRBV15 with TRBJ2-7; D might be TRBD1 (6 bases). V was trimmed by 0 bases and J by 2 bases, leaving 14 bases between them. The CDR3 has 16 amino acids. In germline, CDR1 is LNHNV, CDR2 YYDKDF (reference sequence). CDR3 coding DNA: TGTGCCACCAGCAGAGATCCCCGGGACACAACCTACGAGCAGTACTTC. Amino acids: CATSRDPRDTTYEQYF.

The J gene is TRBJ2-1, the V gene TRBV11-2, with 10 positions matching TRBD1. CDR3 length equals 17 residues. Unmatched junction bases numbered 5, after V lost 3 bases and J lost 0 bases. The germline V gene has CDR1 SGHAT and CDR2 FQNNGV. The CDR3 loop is CASSLTGGSSSYNEQFF. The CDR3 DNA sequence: TGTGCCAGCAGCTTGACAGGGGGCTCAAGCTCCTACAATGAGCAGTTCTTC.

CDR3 sequence: CASSHQNEAFF. In DNA, the CDR3 is TGCGCCAGCAGCCACCAGAATGAAGCTTTCTTT. The genes are TRBV4-1 and TRBJ1-1; D is ambiguous. The V and J ends lost 3 bases and 7 bases respectively, with 6 bases between them. The CDR3 spans 11 residues. Germline CDR1 and CDR2: MGHRA and YSYEKL.

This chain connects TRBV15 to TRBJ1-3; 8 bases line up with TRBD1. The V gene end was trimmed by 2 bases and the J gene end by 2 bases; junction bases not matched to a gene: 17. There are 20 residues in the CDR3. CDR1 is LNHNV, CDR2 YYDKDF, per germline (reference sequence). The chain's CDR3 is CATSRPLGTLGQGAGNTIYF. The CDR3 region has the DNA TGTGCCACCAGCAGACCCCTCGGGACCCTAGGACAGGGCGCTGGAAACACCATATATTTT.

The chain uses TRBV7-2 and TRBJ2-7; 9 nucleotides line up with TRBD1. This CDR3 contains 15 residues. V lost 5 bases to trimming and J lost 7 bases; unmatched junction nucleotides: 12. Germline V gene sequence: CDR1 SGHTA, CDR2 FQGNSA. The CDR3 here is CASSLLTGGGEEQYF. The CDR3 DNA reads TGTGCCAGCAGCCTACTAACAGGGGGCGGTGAGGAGCAGTACTTC. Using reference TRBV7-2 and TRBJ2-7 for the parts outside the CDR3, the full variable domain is GAGVSQSPSNKVTEKGKDVELRCDPISGHTALYWYRQSLGQGLEFLIYFQGNSAPDKSGLPSDRFSAERTGGSVSTLTIQRTQQEDSAVYLCASSLLTGGGEEQYFGPGTRLTVT.

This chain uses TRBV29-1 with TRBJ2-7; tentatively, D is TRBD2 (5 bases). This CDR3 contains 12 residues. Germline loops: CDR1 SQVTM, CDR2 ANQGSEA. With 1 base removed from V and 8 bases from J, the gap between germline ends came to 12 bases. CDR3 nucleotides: TGCAGCGTTGAAGGGGATGGGAGAAAGCAGTACTTC. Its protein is CSVEGDGRKQYF.

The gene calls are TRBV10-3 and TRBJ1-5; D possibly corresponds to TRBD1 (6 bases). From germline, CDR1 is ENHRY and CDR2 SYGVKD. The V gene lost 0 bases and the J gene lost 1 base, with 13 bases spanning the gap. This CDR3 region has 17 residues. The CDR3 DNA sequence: TGTGCCATCAGTGAGTCCGGGGGGCGATTAAGCAATCAGCCCCAGCATTTT. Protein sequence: CAISESGGRLSNQPQHF.

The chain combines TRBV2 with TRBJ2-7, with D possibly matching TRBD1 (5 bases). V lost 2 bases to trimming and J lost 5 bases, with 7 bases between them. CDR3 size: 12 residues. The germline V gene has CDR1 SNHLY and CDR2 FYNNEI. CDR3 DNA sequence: TGTGCCAGCAGTGAACTGGGGCACGAGCAGTACTTC. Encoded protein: CASSELGHEQYF.

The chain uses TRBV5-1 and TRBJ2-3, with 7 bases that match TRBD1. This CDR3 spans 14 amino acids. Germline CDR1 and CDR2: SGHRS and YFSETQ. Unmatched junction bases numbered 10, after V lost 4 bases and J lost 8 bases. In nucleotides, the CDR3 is TGCGCCAGCAGCCCCGACAGGGCGCAGGGTACGCAGTATTTT. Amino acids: CASSPDRAQGTQYF.

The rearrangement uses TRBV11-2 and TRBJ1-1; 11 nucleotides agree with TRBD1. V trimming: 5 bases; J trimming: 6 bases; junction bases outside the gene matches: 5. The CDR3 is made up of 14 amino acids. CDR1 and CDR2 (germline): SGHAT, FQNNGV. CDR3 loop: CASSPGQGVPEAFF. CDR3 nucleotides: TGTGCCAGCAGCCCGGGACAGGGGGTACCTGAAGCTTTCTTT.

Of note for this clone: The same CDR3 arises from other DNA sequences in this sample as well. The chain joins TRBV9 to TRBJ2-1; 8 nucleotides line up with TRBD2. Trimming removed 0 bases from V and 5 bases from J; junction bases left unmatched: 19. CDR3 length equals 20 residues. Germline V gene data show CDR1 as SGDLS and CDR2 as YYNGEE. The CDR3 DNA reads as TGTGCCAGCAGCGTAGACCCTAAGTTTCGCGGGACTAGTATCCACAATGAGCAGTTCTTC. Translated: CASSVDPKFRGTSIHNEQFF.

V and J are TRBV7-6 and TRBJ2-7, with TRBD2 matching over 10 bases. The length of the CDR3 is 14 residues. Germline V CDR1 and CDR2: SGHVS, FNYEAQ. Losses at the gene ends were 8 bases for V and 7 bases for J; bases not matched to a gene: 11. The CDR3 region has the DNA TGTGCCAGCCGGGCCTTAGCGGGAGGCGGGGAGCAGTACTTC. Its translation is CASRALAGGGEQYF.

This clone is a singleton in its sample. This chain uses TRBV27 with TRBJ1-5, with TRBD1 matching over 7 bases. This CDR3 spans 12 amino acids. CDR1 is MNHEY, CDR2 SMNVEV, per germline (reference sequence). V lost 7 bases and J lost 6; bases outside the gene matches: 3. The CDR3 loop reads CASKTGPQPQHF. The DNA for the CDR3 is TGTGCCAGCAAGACAGGGCCTCAGCCCCAGCATTTT.

The CDR3, as DNA: TGTGCCAGCAGGACACGTCCGGGGGCCAAAAACATTCAGTACTTC. This encodes CASRTRPGAKNIQYF. The chain carries TRBV6-5 and TRBJ2-4; D might be TRBD2 (5 bases). Germline-derived CDR1 and CDR2 are MNHEY and SVGAGI. The CDR3 spans 15 residues. With 6 bases removed from V and 1 base from J, the gap between germline ends came to 13 bases.

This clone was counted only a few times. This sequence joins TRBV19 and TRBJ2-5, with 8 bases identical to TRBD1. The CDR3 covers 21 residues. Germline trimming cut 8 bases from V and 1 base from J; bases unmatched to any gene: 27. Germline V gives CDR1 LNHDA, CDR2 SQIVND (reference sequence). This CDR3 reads CASSNPRMNSDRGRLQETQYF. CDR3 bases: TGTGCCAGTTCTAACCCCCGTATGAACTCAGACAGGGGAAGGCTCCAAGAGACCCAGTACTTC.

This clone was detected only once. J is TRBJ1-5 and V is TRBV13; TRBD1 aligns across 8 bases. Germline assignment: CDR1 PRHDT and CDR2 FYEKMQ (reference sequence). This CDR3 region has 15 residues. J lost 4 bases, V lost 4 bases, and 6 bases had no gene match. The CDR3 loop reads CASSWGQARNQPQHF. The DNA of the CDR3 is TGTGCCAGCAGCTGGGGACAGGCAAGGAATCAGCCCCAGCATTTT.

This CDR3 is CASSPGTSGPPIQYF. As DNA, the CDR3 is TGTGCCAGCAGCCCAGGGACTAGCGGGCCCCCAATTCAGTACTTC. This rearrangement joins TRBV11-3 to TRBJ2-4; 12 nucleotides match TRBD2. The CDR3 runs 15 residues. Germline-derived CDR1 and CDR2 are SGHNT and YENEEA. The V segment lost 5 bases and the J segment 10 bases; nucleotides outside the gene matches: 9.

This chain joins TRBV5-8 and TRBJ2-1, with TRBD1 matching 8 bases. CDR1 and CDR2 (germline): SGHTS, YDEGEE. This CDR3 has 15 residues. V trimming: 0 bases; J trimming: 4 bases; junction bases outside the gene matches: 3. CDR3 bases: TGTGCCAGCAGCTTGGGGCAGGGGGCGTACAATGAGCAGTTCTTC. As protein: CASSLGQGAYNEQFF.

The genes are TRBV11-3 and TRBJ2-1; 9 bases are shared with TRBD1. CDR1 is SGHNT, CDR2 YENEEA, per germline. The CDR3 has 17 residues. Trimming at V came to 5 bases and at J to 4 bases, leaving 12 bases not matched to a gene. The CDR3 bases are TGTGCCAGCAGCCCCTCGGCCCGGACAGGGGTTTACAATGAGCAGTTCTTC. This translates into CASSPSARTGVYNEQFF.